These 9 T cell receptor beta chains share one sample of origin, sequenced in a study of vaccination and CD4 T cells after COVID-19. With the Oncomine TCR Beta short-read assay, DNA from cultured CD4+ T cells was sequenced. TCRdb independently ran MiXCR on the PCR reads; one entry per CDR3 protein. The sample consists of 15,000 to 20,000 distinct CDR3 sequences, 43% of them appearing once. These receptors are not linked to any known antigen. Treatment described: roughly 11-day PBMC culture with coronavirus spike peptide pools or control peptides (ViraFEST assay). The sample in question was CD4+ T cells from blood, cultured in vitro, obtained after SARS-CoV-2 vaccination. All receptors come from a human donor who had recovered from COVID-19.

The gene calls are TRBV20-1 and TRBJ1-1; D perhaps matches TRBD1 (5 bases). V lost 3 bases and J 5 bases, leaving 19 bases between the germline ends. CDR3 size: 15 residues. Germline V gives CDR1 DFQATT, CDR2 SNEGSKA (reference sequence). This chain's CDR3 is CSARYGAARRTEAFF. DNA of the CDR3: TGCAGTGCTAGGTATGGGGCAGCCCGAAGAACTGAAGCTTTCTTT.

This chain joins TRBV7-9 and TRBJ2-3, with 7 positions matching TRBD2. V gave up 7 bases and J gave up 1 base; unmatched junction bases: 11. Looked up from germline, CDR1 is SEHNR and CDR2 is FQNEAQ (reference sequence). CDR3 length: 16 residues. CDR3 bases: TGTGCCAGCATCGCTGGGAGCGGGGCTGGCACAGATACGCAGTATTTT. The encoded protein is CASIAGSGAGTDTQYF.

By its share, this clonotype is large (0.1 to 1%). V usage is TRBV7-8 and J usage is TRBJ2-1; D is unclear. V lost 2 bases and J 5 bases, leaving 16 bases between the germline ends. Per germline, CDR1 SGHVS and CDR2 FQNEAQ. The CDR3 has 16 amino acids. The CDR3 nucleotides are TGTGCCAGCAGCTTATACGTCCGTTGGGCTCACAATGAGCAGTTCTTC. Its translation: CASSLYVRWAHNEQFF.

The chain uses TRBV4-1 and TRBJ1-5; D gene unclear. The CDR3 is 15 residues long. Germline CDR1 reads MGHRA; CDR2 reads YSYEKL. The V end lost 1 base, the J end lost 3 bases, and 10 bases lay between the germline ends. CDR3 protein: CASSQGGFYNQPQHF. CDR3 in DNA: TGCGCCAGCAGCCAAGGAGGGTTTTACAATCAGCCCCAGCATTTT.

The chain has TRBV4-3 and TRBJ2-3, with D unclear. Per the germline V gene, CDR1 is LGHNA and CDR2 is YSLEER. This CDR3 region has 15 residues. Trimming cost V 0 bases and J 6 bases, with 13 bases left between them. CDR3 sequence: CASSQDPPPFDTQYF. CDR3 DNA: TGCGCCAGCAGCCAAGACCCGCCACCCTTTGATACGCAGTATTTT.

The chain links TRBV19 to TRBJ1-1; D is perhaps TRBD1 (5 bases). The V end lost 3 bases, the J end lost 5 bases, and 10 bases lay between the germline ends. CDR3 length: 13 residues. The germline CDR1 and CDR2 sequences are LNHDA and SQIVND (reference sequence). The CDR3: CASSIQGITEAFF. CDR3 nucleotides: TGTGCCAGTAGTATCCAGGGTATTACTGAAGCTTTCTTT.

V and J are TRBV6-2 or TRBV6-3 and TRBJ2-7; D is possibly TRBD1 or TRBD2 (5 bases each). The CDR3 totals 13 residues. V lost 6 bases to trimming and J lost 2 bases, with 11 bases between them. From germline, CDR1 is MNHEY and CDR2 SVGEGT. Written as DNA, the CDR3 is TGTGCCAGCAGCGGGACGGAAACCTACGAGCAGTACTTC. As protein: CASSGTETYEQYF.

The CDR3 protein is CASSLGGSNTEAFF. The CDR3 nucleotides are TGTGCCAGCAGCTTGGGTGGGTCAAACACTGAAGCTTTCTTT. The V call is TRBV7-2, the J call TRBJ1-1; no definite D call. The CDR3 is 14 amino acids. Germline assignment: CDR1 SGHTA and CDR2 FQGNSA. The V gene lost 3 bases and the J gene lost 2 bases, with 10 bases spanning the gap.

The V gene is TRBV6-5, the J gene TRBJ2-1; 7 bases align to TRBD2. J was trimmed by 13 bases and V by 4 bases; bases with no gene match: 4. From germline, CDR1 is MNHEY and CDR2 SVGAGI. The CDR3 is made up of 11 amino acids. The chain's CDR3 is CASSSRGIQFF. The DNA of the CDR3 is TGTGCCAGCAGTTCGCGGGGGATACAGTTCTTC.